This TCR beta chain stems from a study of blood T cell repertoires in COVID-19. Study context: Nucleic acid was either cDNA or gDNA, and it came from T cells, B-cell-depleted T cells, or PBMCs.

With V trimmed by 0 bases and J by 2 bases, 1 base remained unmatched. Germline V gene data show CDR1 as SGDLS and CDR2 as YYNGEE. The CDR3 runs 17 residues. Using immunoSEQ multiplex PCR, the repertoire was profiled, and TCRdb retains in-frame clones only, with some absent. This sample yields tens of thousands of clones, of which 80% to 90% are seen a single time; over 35% belongs to the top ten. The material sequenced was peripheral blood. The V call is TRBV9, the J call TRBJ2-5; 16 bases are a match to TRBD2. The origin of this receptor is a man aged 65-85 years with acute or convalescent COVID-19. In DNA, the CDR3 is TGTGCCAGCAGCGTAGCGGGACTAGCGGGGGGGCAAGAGACCCAGTACTTC. Its protein product is CASSVAGLAGGQETQYF.